These T cell receptor beta chains were read from a single sample in a study of OX40 agonist ivuxolimab in advanced cancers. The protocol was immunoSEQ multiplex PCR, while the TCRdb copy is restricted to in-frame clones and leaves out a portion. The profile shows about 46,000 clones, roughly 90% of them singletons. Sample: CD4+ or CD8+ T cells sorted from blood, taken in a trial of the OX40 agonist ivuxolimab. All receptors come from an adult with an advanced solid tumor such as melanoma, head and neck, liver or kidney cancer. CDR3s include the opening cysteine and the closing phenylalanine or tryptophan. The order of the fields is D gene, V gene, J gene, clone size, CDR3 protein, CDR3 DNA. A D gene is named only where the DNA matches it firmly. Not all rows give a size; the values are once, few, many and, for expanded clones, a class.

D: .
V: TRBV2
J: TRBJ2-6
size: once
CDR3: CASSERQDSGANVLTF
DNA: TGTGCCAGCAGTGAAAGACAGGACTCTGGGGCCAACGTCCTGACTTTC

D: .
V: TRBV28
J: TRBJ2-1
size: .
CDR3: CASSLLLGQKGYGDNEQFF
DNA: TGTGCCAGCAGTTTACTCCTCGGACAGAAAGGCTACGGGGACAATGAGCAGTTCTTC

D: TRBD1
V: TRBV7-9
J: TRBJ2-7
size: .
CDR3: CASSPQGAYEQYF
DNA: TGTGCCAGCAGCCCCCAGGGGGCCTACGAGCAGTACTTC

D: .
V: TRBV27
J: TRBJ2-3
size: .
CDR3: CASSPSTDTQYF
DNA: TGTGCCAGCAGTCCGAGCACAGATACGCAGTATTTT

D: .
V: TRBV21-1
J: TRBJ1-4
size: .
CDR3: CASSKGGGSNEKLFF
DNA: TGTGCCAGCAGCAAAGGGGGCGGGAGTAATGAAAAACTGTTTTTT

D: .
V: TRBV9
J: TRBJ2-1
size: .
CDR3: CASSVGVREQFF
DNA: TGTGCCAGCAGCGTGGGAGTGAGGGAGCAGTTCTTC

D: .
V: TRBV27
J: TRBJ2-1
size: .
CDR3: CASSIRLVESSYNEQFF
DNA: TGTGCCAGCAGTATTCGACTAGTGGAAAGCTCCTACAATGAGCAGTTCTTC

D: TRBD2
V: TRBV15
J: TRBJ2-1
size: .
CDR3: CATSSRTSGNNEQFF
DNA: TGTGCCACCAGCTCACGGACTAGCGGGAACAATGAGCAGTTCTTC

D: TRBD1
V: TRBV7-9
J: TRBJ2-7
size: few
CDR3: CASSSDRGPYEQYF
DNA: TGTGCCAGCAGCTCGGACAGGGGCCCCTACGAGCAGTACTTC

D: .
V: TRBV30
J: TRBJ1-2
size: few
CDR3: CAWSGPERGYTF
DNA: TGTGCCTGGAGTGGTCCCGAGCGTGGCTACACCTTC

D: TRBD2
V: TRBV19
J: TRBJ2-1
size: .
CDR3: CASSTVAGVINEQFF
DNA: TGTGCCAGTAGTACCGTAGCGGGAGTGATCAATGAGCAGTTCTTC